One sample yielded the 6 T cell receptor beta chains listed below, sequenced in a study of cytomegalovirus exposure and HLA in healthy donors. The PCR had 60 Vbeta and 13 Jbeta primers. Assay: immunoSEQ multiplex PCR; the TCRdb copy retains only in-frame clones and omits some. The table lists about 130,000 clones, about 78% of them singletons, with less than 5% in the top ten. The sequencing input was PBMCs. These receptors came from a man younger than 45 in good health and CMV-seronegative.

V usage is TRBV28 and J usage is TRBJ2-7, with D possibly matching TRBD1 (6 bases). With 7 bases removed from V and 0 bases from J, the gap between germline ends came to 19 bases. This CDR3 is 16 amino acids long. From germline, CDR1 is MDHEN and CDR2 SYDVKM. CDR3 coding DNA: TGTGCCAGCACCCCTTGGGTGGGGGCGACCTCCTACGAGCAGTACTTC. Encoded protein: CASTPWVGATSYEQYF.

This rearrangement joins TRBV5-1 to TRBJ2-3; D gene ambiguous. Germline lookup yields CDR1 SGHRS and CDR2 YFSETQ. V lost 1 base to trimming and J lost 0 bases, with 9 bases between them. CDR3 size: 15 residues. The DNA for the CDR3 is TGCGCCAGCAGCTTGCGTGGGCTTAGCACAGATACGCAGTATTTT. Protein product: CASSLRGLSTDTQYF.

The rearrangement joins TRBV2 to TRBJ2-1, with 8 nucleotides matching TRBD1. V shed 5 bases and J 0 bases; nucleotides not matched to a gene: 6. The germline gives CDR1 SNHLY, CDR2 FYNNEI. The CDR3 spans 16 residues. Here the CDR3 reads CASSQQGARSYNEQFF. The CDR3 nucleotides read TGTGCCAGCAGTCAGCAGGGGGCACGCTCCTACAATGAGCAGTTCTTC.

The chain employs TRBV29-1 and TRBJ2-7; no definite D call. CDR3 length: 13 residues. The germline V gene has CDR1 SQVTM and CDR2 ANQGSEA. V was trimmed by 3 bases and J by 3 bases, leaving 12 bases between them. CDR3 loop: CSVERPPNYEQYF. As DNA, the CDR3 is TGCAGCGTTGAGCGTCCCCCAAACTACGAGCAGTACTTC.

The V gene is TRBV19, the J gene TRBJ1-6; D may be TRBD1 (5 bases). This CDR3 spans 16 amino acids. V was trimmed by 7 bases and J by 0 bases, leaving 13 bases between them. From germline, CDR1 is LNHDA and CDR2 SQIVND (reference sequence). The CDR3 nucleotides are TGTGCCAGTAAAGACAGCCTTAGCTCCTATAATTCACCCCTCCACTTT. Protein product: CASKDSLSSYNSPLHF.

The chain employs TRBV29-1 and TRBJ2-3, with 14 positions matching TRBD2. The CDR3 has 15 amino acids. Germline CDR1 SQVTM, CDR2 ANQGSEA. The trim removed 5 bases at V and 1 base at J, leaving 2 bases unmatched. CDR3 nucleotide sequence: TGCAGCGTTCCGGGACTAGCGGGGGGCACAGATACGCAGTATTTT. Protein sequence: CSVPGLAGGTDTQYF.